This T cell receptor beta chain was identified during a study of CD8 T cells in ankylosing spondylitis. Overall study findings and caveats: The authors found the disease-linked clones to be CD8+ and relatively rare in peripheral blood. Reported data indicate significant enrichment of disease-linked clones within matched ankylosing spondylitis synovial fluid.

This clonotype has a handful of counts. Its antigen remains unidentified. The length of the CDR3 is 11 residues. TCRdb reanalysed the 5' RACE reads using MiXCR and keeps one entry per CDR3 protein. The sample holds 250,000 to 350,000 distinct CDR3 sequences, 20% seen once. The J gene is TRBJ1-4, the V gene TRBV21-1; the table assigns TRBD1, which was not confirmed against the DNA. TRBV21-1 is termed a pseudogene. Material: blood, either unsorted or a sorted T cell fraction (not recorded which). The TCR comes from a male donor with ankylosing spondylitis or in good health (not recorded which). In DNA form, the CDR3 reads TGTGCCAGCAGCCGACAGGGAAAACTGTTTTTT. It is translated as CASSRQGKLFF.